What follows are 8 T cell receptor beta chains derived from one specimen sequenced in a study of cytotoxic CD8 clonotypes in ibrutinib-treated CLL. The table came from immunoSEQ multiplex PCR; TCRdb's copy has only in-frame clones and leaves some out. The data contain tens of thousands of clones, 45% to 65% of them singletons. The sequencing used PBMCs, collected after 12 months of ibrutinib treatment. These receptors were obtained from a human donor with chronic lymphocytic leukemia.

This clone was seen only once. The gene calls are TRBV6-5 and TRBJ2-1; 9 bases are shared with TRBD1. The trim removed 2 bases at V and 8 bases at J, leaving 4 bases unmatched. The germline CDR1 and CDR2 sequences are MNHEY and SVGAGI. This CDR3 contains 14 residues. This CDR3 reads CASSYRTGEDEQFF. The CDR3 nucleotides read TGTGCCAGCAGTTACAGGACAGGGGAGGATGAGCAGTTCTTC.

The CDR3 protein is CASSRAGYSGNTIYF. The CDR3 DNA is TGTGCCAGCAGCAGGGCCGGTTACTCTGGAAACACCATATATTTT. V gene TRBV6-1 combines with J gene TRBJ1-3; tentatively, D is TRBD1 (5 bases). Trimming took 6 bases from V and 0 from J, leaving 12 bases between them. The germline V gene encodes CDR1 MNHNS and CDR2 SASEGT. This CDR3 has 15 amino acids.

On this clone: The DNA is omitted, as the CDR3 cannot be located on it reliably, and the CDR3 follows TCRdb's listing. The chain combines TRBV6-1 with TRBJ2-1; the table names TRBD2, a call not compared with the DNA. The CDR3 has 14 amino acids, counting both end residues. Germline loops: CDR1 MNHNS, CDR2 SASEGT. The CDR3 here is CASILGGQYREQFF.

This chain joins TRBV28 and TRBJ2-7, with 7 bases fitting TRBD1. V was pared by 8 bases and J by 5 bases, with 9 bases of the junction left unmatched. The CDR3 extends over 13 amino acids. Germline loops: CDR1 MDHEN, CDR2 SYDVKM. The CDR3 DNA is TGTGCCAGCGGATTTAGGGGGCCCCACGAGCAGTACTTC. Translating gives CASGFRGPHEQYF.

V gene TRBV6-6 combines with J gene TRBJ1-3, with D tentatively TRBD1 (6 bases). V dropped 6 bases and J dropped 2 bases, with 8 bases sitting between them. CDR3 length: 13 residues. The germline gives CDR1 MNHNY, CDR2 SVGAGI (reference sequence). CDR3 sequence (DNA): TGTGCCAGCAGACAGGGAGCTGGAAACACCATATATTTT. This codes for CASRQGAGNTIYF.

The chain links TRBV27 to TRBJ2-1; TRBD2 aligns across 15 bases. The CDR3 is made up of 18 amino acids. CDR1 is MNHEY and CDR2 is SMNVEV in the germline V gene (reference sequence). The trim removed 5 bases at V and 4 bases at J, leaving 9 bases unmatched. The CDR3, as DNA: TGTGCCAGCAGTCCGGGACTAGCGGGAGGACCGCATTACAATGAGCAGTTCTTC. Protein product: CASSPGLAGGPHYNEQFF.

J is TRBJ1-2 and V is TRBV7-9, with D unclear. CDR1 is SEHNR, CDR2 FQNEAQ, per germline (reference sequence). The V end was cut by 4 bases, the J end by 4 bases, with 16 bases between. This CDR3 spans 15 amino acids. CDR3 DNA: TGTGCCAGCAGCTCTCCGGGCAGGAGACCCTATGGCTACACCTTC. This gives the protein CASSSPGRRPYGYTF.

The rearrangement links TRBV5-1 to TRBJ2-3, with 9 bases lining up with TRBD1. This CDR3 comprises 18 residues. The trim removed 4 bases at V and 4 bases at J, leaving 16 bases unmatched. CDR1 and CDR2 (germline): SGHRS, YFSETQ. The CDR3 reads CASSGDRVMRVGADTQYF. Here the CDR3 DNA reads TGCGCCAGCAGCGGGGACAGGGTGATGAGGGTTGGGGCAGATACGCAGTATTTT.